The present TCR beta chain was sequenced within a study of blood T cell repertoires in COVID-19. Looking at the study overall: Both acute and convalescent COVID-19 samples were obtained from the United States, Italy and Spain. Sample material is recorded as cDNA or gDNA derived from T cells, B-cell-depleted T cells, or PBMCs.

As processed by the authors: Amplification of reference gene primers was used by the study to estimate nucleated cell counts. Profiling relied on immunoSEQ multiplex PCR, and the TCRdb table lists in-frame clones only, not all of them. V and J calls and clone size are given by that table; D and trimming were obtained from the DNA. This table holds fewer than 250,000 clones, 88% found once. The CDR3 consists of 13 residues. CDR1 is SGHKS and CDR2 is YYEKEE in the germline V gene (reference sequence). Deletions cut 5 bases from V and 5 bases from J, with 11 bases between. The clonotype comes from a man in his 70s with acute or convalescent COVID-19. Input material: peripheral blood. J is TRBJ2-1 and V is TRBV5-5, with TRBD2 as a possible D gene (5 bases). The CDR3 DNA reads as TGTGCCAGCAGTCTATTGGGAGACAATGAGCAGTTCTTC. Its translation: CASSLLGDNEQFF.